The subject of this entry is one T cell receptor beta chain. The sample comes from a study of technical replicates of blood from a few donors. Profiled with immunoSEQ multiplex PCR; TCRdb holds only in-frame clones, not every one. The sample carries 70,000 to 80,000 clones, about nine tenths recorded once. After removal of 4 bases from V and 4 bases from J, the junction contained 4 bases not matched to a gene. This CDR3 has 15 residues. The V gene's germline CDR1 is SNHLY and CDR2 FYNNEI. The chain uses TRBV2 and TRBJ1-3; 10 positions match TRBD1. The sequencing input was T cells isolated from PBMCs. The origin of this receptor is a human donor in good health. Some clones in this sample may be carry-over from other donors' samples. In nucleotides, the CDR3 is TGTGCCAGCAGTGGACAGGGGGCGTCGGGAAACACCATATATTTT. Its translation: CASSGQGASGNTIYF.